This T cell receptor beta chain appears in the sequencing data of a study of neurological immune-mediated disorders. Germline CDR1 is MNHEY and CDR2 is SVGEGT. V was pared by 2 bases and J by 1 base, with 5 bases between. The CDR3 has 13 residues. TCRdb reprocessed the 5' RACE reads with MiXCR, giving one entry per CDR3 protein. The data show about 70,000 distinct CDR3 sequences, about 3% seen once. In this sample, this clonotype turned up many times. Libraries used 2 million unsorted PBMCs kept frozen in RNAlater. Input material: PBMCs. V gene TRBV6-2 or TRBV6-3 combines with J gene TRBJ1-1; a possible D gene is TRBD1 (5 bases). The sequence was collected from a woman aged 45 to 65 with multiple sclerosis. The CDR3 loop is CASSYGQNTEAFF. For the CDR3, the DNA is TGTGCCAGCAGTTACGGACAGAACACTGAAGCTTTCTTT.